A selection of T cell receptor beta chains follows, all from one sample in a study of cytomegalovirus exposure and HLA in healthy donors. Sequencing used immunoSEQ multiplex PCR; TCRdb keeps in-frame clones, though not all of them. The sample consists of tens of thousands of clones, more than 65% of them appearing once. The specimen sequenced was PBMCs. All receptors derive from a man between 60 and 70 years old in good health and CMV-seronegative. Each CDR3 is given with its conserved first and last residue. D genes are given only for firm matches. Where a row states a size, it is once, few, many or the class of an expanded clone; other rows omit it.

d_call clone_size j_call v_call cdr3_nt cdr3_aa
- - TRBJ1-1 TRBV12-5 TGTGCTAGTGGTTTGGGTTTTGGGGGGGCCGGGAACACTGAAGCTTTCTTT CASGLGFGGAGNTEAFF
- - TRBJ1-5 TRBV27 TGTGCCAGCAGTCCCACAGTCCTGAGGCCCCAGCATTTT CASSPTVLRPQHF
- few TRBJ2-7 TRBV28 TGTGCCAGCAGTTTAGAGGGGGATACCTACGAGCAGTACTTC CASSLEGDTYEQYF
TRBD2 - TRBJ2-3 TRBV27 TGTGCCAGCAGTTGGCTAGCGGGGAGCACAGATACGCAGTATTTT CASSWLAGSTDTQYF
- once TRBJ1-6 TRBV30 TGTGCCCAAGGAGGCTCCTATAATTCACCCCTCCACTTT CAQGGSYNSPLHF
- - TRBJ1-4 TRBV9 TGTGCCAGCAGCGCACACGATCTCCTCGGGGGGGTTAATGAAAAACTGTTTTTT CASSAHDLLGGVNEKLFF
TRBD1 - TRBJ1-2 TRBV28 TGTGCCGAATCAGGGGACAGATATGGCTACACCTTC CAESGDRYGYTF
TRBD2 - TRBJ2-2 TRBV5-4 TGTGCCAGCAGAACTGCTAGCGGGGGGACGTACACCGGGGAGCTGTTTTTT CASRTASGGTYTGELFF
TRBD1 - TRBJ2-1 TRBV27 TGTGCCAGCAGTTTATCCCCCGTAGTACAGGGGTACTCAAACAATGAGCAGTTCTTC CASSLSPVVQGYSNNEQFF
- - TRBJ2-1 TRBV27 TGTGCCAGCAGTTCGCCTAGCGCGTACAATGAGCAGTTCTTC CASSSPSAYNEQFF
- few TRBJ2-7 TRBV18 TGTGCCAGCTCACCCAGTGGAGGCTACGAGCAGTACTTC CASSPSGGYEQYF
- once TRBJ2-6 TRBV11-2 TGTGCCAGCAGTAGCAGCTCTGGGGCCAACGTCCTGACTTTC CASSSSSGANVLTF
TRBD1 few TRBJ1-4 TRBV5-1 TGCGCCAGCAGCTTAAAGCCGACAGGGGGATGGGAAAAACTGTTTTTT CASSLKPTGGWEKLFF
TRBD2 few TRBJ2-3 TRBV25-1 TGTGCCAGCAGTGAGGGCGGGGGGCGGAGTTTCAGCACAGATACGCAGTATTTT CASSEGGGRSFSTDTQYF
TRBD1 - TRBJ1-2 TRBV4-3 TGCGCCAGCAGCCAAGACAGGGGGCTGAGATATGGCTACACCTTC CASSQDRGLRYGYTF
- few TRBJ1-5 TRBV6-6 TGTGCCAGCATGGAGTTTGATCAGCCCCAGCATTTT CASMEFDQPQHF
TRBD1 - TRBJ1-5 TRBV6-6 TGTGCCAGCAGTCAGACAGGGATTAATCAGCCCCAGCATTTT CASSQTGINQPQHF
- - TRBJ2-6 TRBV9 TGTGCCAGCAGCCCAGCCCCCCCTGGGAGCTCTGGGGCCAACGTCCTGACTTTC CASSPAPPGSSGANVLTF
TRBD1 - TRBJ2-3 TRBV4-3 TGCGCCAGCAGCCCCGGGACAGTCGGATGGAGTGATACGCAGTATTTT CASSPGTVGWSDTQYF
- few TRBJ1-1 TRBV29-1 TGCAGCGCTCGGGACAACCAGAACACTGAAGCTTTCTTT CSARDNQNTEAFF
TRBD2 once TRBJ2-3 TRBV28 TGTGCCAGCACCCTTAGCGGGAGTTTGGCAGATACGCAGTATTTT CASTLSGSLADTQYF
- - TRBJ1-5 TRBV9 TGTGCCAGCAGCGTAGGGGGAGGAGGCCAGCCCCAGCATTTT CASSVGGGGQPQHF
- once TRBJ2-3 TRBV5-1 TGCGCCAGCATAGGCGGAATAACCACAGATACGCAGTATTTT CASIGGITTDTQYF
- - TRBJ2-1 TRBV5-4 TGTGCCAGCAGCGGCGGGACTGTCTCCTACAATGAGCAGTTCTTC CASSGGTVSYNEQFF
TRBD1 - TRBJ2-3 TRBV12-5 TGTGCTAGTGGTTTGGGACAGGGGATTAATACGCAGTATTTT CASGLGQGINTQYF
TRBD1 - TRBJ2-1 TRBV6-1 TGTGCCAGCGGGACAGCTAACAATGAGCAGTTCTTC CASGTANNEQFF
- once TRBJ2-5 TRBV9 TGTGCCAGCAGCGTAGATATACAAGAGACCCAGTACTTC CASSVDIQETQYF
- once TRBJ2-7 TRBV2 TGTGCCAGCAAATGGCGGTCCGACCTCTACGAGCAGTACTTC CASKWRSDLYEQYF
- few TRBJ2-7 TRBV10-2 TGCGCCAGCAGTGAGTCGGTGGGGGCCGAGCAGTACTTC CASSESVGAEQYF
TRBD1 - TRBJ1-3 TRBV5-1 TGCGCCAGCAGCGAAACAGGGGACGGAAACACCATATATTTT CASSETGDGNTIYF
- few TRBJ1-1 TRBV6-1 TGTGCCAGCAGTGAAGCGGGGGAGGGTCCTGAAGCTTTCTTT CASSEAGEGPEAFF
TRBD1 - TRBJ2-7 TRBV5-1 TGCGCCAGCAGCTCCTCGACAGGGGGTGACGAGCAGTACTTC CASSSSTGGDEQYF
TRBD1 - TRBJ1-1 TRBV27 TGTGCCAGCAGTTTATACAGGGGGAACACTGAAGCTTTCTTT CASSLYRGNTEAFF
TRBD1 - TRBJ1-4 TRBV9 TGTGCCAGCAGCGTAGCGGGAGGGGGCGGTGAAAAACTGTTTTTT CASSVAGGGGEKLFF
- few TRBJ1-5 TRBV19 TGTGCCTCCAAGCGGGGGGCTGGCAATCAGCCCCAGCATTTT CASKRGAGNQPQHF
- few TRBJ2-7 TRBV6-1 TGTGCCAGCCATCGGGACACACAGCTTGAGGAGCAGTACTTC CASHRDTQLEEQYF
TRBD1 once TRBJ2-7 TRBV5-1 TGCGCCAGCAGCTTGGGACAGGGGGCAGTCGAGCAGTACTTC CASSLGQGAVEQYF
TRBD2 - TRBJ2-1 TRBV29-1 TGCAGCGTTTTTAAGCGGGAGAAGATTGAGCAGTTCTTC CSVFKREKIEQFF
- - TRBJ2-7 TRBV6-7 TGTGCCAGCGAAACCGGGGGGCAGGGAAGAGTTGGCTCCTACGAGCAGTACTTC CASETGGQGRVGSYEQYF
- few TRBJ1-5 TRBV7-2 TGTGCCAGCAGCTTAGATCCCGGAGACGATCAGCCCCAGCATTTT CASSLDPGDDQPQHF
- - TRBJ2-7 TRBV9 TGTGCCAGCAGCTACAGGGACGACAGCTCCTACGAGCAGTACTTC CASSYRDDSSYEQYF
TRBD1 - TRBJ1-2 TRBV6-5 TGTGCCAGCAGTTCCACAGGGGATAGGGGCTACACCTTC CASSSTGDRGYTF
- - TRBJ1-2 TRBV30 TGTGCCTCATCGACAGTGTCGAACTATGGCTACACCTTC CASSTVSNYGYTF
- - TRBJ2-7 TRBV10-2 TGCGCCAGCACCCCAGGGGCGAGGGGCTACGAGCAGTACTTC CASTPGARGYEQYF
- - TRBJ2-3 TRBV19 TGTGCCAGTACCCTGGGGGCGGGGGCAGATACGCAGTATTTT CASTLGAGADTQYF
- once TRBJ1-5 TRBV2 TGTGCCAGCAGTGAACCCGGGGGGGCAAATCAGCCCCAGCATTTT CASSEPGGANQPQHF
- - TRBJ1-6 TRBV7-9 TGTGCCAGCAGCCCCTCAGGCGAGTCACCCCTCCACTTT CASSPSGESPLHF
TRBD1 - TRBJ1-2 TRBV6-1 TGTGCCATAACCATAAGGGGGCGCGAAGAATATGGCTACACCTTC CAITIRGREEYGYTF
TRBD2 - TRBJ2-3 TRBV9 TGTGCCAGCAGCCTCCAGGGACTAGCGGTCGGTACAGATACGCAGTATTTT CASSLQGLAVGTDTQYF
- - TRBJ1-1 TRBV15 TGTGCCACCAGCAGGAGGGCCTTGAACACTGAAGCTTTCTTT CATSRRALNTEAFF
- - TRBJ1-5 TRBV6-1 TGTGCCAGCACTGAACAGGGCTTTTTAAAGCCCCAGCATTTT CASTEQGFLKPQHF
- few TRBJ1-4 TRBV28 TGTGCCAGCAGCCAAAATGAAAAACTGTTTTTT CASSQNEKLFF
TRBD1 - TRBJ2-3 TRBV29-1 TGCAGCGTTGAAGGGACAGGGCACACAGATACGCAGTATTTT CSVEGTGHTDTQYF
- - TRBJ1-1 TRBV7-9 TGTGCCAGCAGCCCATCAAAGACAGTTGAAGCTTTCTTT CASSPSKTVEAFF
- - TRBJ1-2 TRBV5-6 TGTGCCAGCAGCTCGAGGGTCGGCGGCTACACCTTC CASSSRVGGYTF